A single T cell receptor (beta chain) is shown here with its context. In the original workflow: Scientists estimated how many nucleated cells there were by amplifying reference gene primers. Some clones are missing from TCRdb's copy, which holds only in-frame ones; the method was immunoSEQ multiplex PCR. Clone size and the V and J calls come from that table; the DNA yielded D and trimming. The repertoire holds over 200,000 clones, with 86% as singletons. The data belong to a study of blood T cell repertoires in COVID-19. About the research overall: COVID-19 samples from acute and convalescent phases originated in the United States, Italy and Spain.

Per germline, CDR1 SGHNT and CDR2 YYREEE (reference sequence). Germline trimming cut 2 bases from V and 3 bases from J; bases unmatched to any gene: 4. This CDR3 has 15 amino acids. The study assigned cohorts using participant-reported clinical history. Donors in Cohort 3 counted as recovered after two negative PCRs, clearance, or symptom resolution. This receptor was taken from a man aged 18 to 30 who had recovered from COVID-19. The chain has TRBV5-4 and TRBJ2-7; 11 bases are a match to TRBD2. The sample consisted of PBMCs or T cells enriched from blood (not recorded which). CDR3 in amino acids: CASSLGTSGFYEQYF. In DNA, the CDR3 is TGTGCCAGCAGCTTAGGGACTAGCGGATTCTACGAGCAGTACTTC. Combining the CDR3 with reference TRBV5-4 and TRBJ2-7 gives the whole variable domain ETGVTQSPTHLIKTRGQQVTLRCSSQSGHNTVSWYQQALGQGPQFIFQYYREEENGRGNFPPRFSGLQFPNYSSELNVNALELDDSALYLCASSLGTSGFYEQYFGPGTRLTVT.